The next 22 T cell receptor beta chains were all read from a single sample in a study of beta chain features in type 1 diabetes. Of the isolated RNA, all was reverse transcribed, and so the sequenced material was expressed TCRB transcripts. TCRdb's copy holds only in-frame clones and misses some; the assay was immunoSEQ multiplex PCR. This sample has fewer than 150,000 clones; less than 9% occur once, and the top ten carry more than 1.1%. The sequencing input was central memory CD4+ T cells from blood. These receptors were obtained from a woman aged 30 to 39 in good health.

The sample holds a few counts of this clone. This chain uses TRBV19 with TRBJ1-2; 9 bases match TRBD1. CDR1 is LNHDA, CDR2 SQIVND, per germline (reference sequence). CDR3 size: 15 residues. J was trimmed by 4 bases and V by 6 bases; bases with no gene match: 9. DNA of the CDR3: TGTGCCAGTAGCCCGACAGGGGGTGGCGTCTATGGCTACACCTTC. Protein: CASSPTGGGVYGYTF. Complete variable domain (other parts from reference TRBV19 and TRBJ1-2): DGGITQSPKYLFRKEGQNVTLSCEQNLNHDAMYWYRQDPGQGLRLIYYSQIVNDFQKGDIAEGYSVSREKKESFPLTVTSAQKNPTAFYLCASSPTGGGVYGYTFGSGTRLTVV.

The rearrangement uses TRBV6-1 and TRBJ2-3, with D possibly being TRBD1 (6 bases). V lost 4 bases and J lost 1, with 6 bases in between. There are 13 residues in the CDR3. The germline CDR1 and CDR2 sequences are MNHNS and SASEGT. The chain's CDR3 is CASSGQGTDTQYF. In DNA, the CDR3 is TGTGCCAGCAGTGGACAGGGCACAGATACGCAGTATTTT.

The sample holds a few counts of this clone. V usage is TRBV7-9 and J usage is TRBJ2-1, with 7 positions matching TRBD2. This CDR3 has 12 residues. CDR1 and CDR2 (germline): SEHNR, FQNEAQ (reference sequence). J was trimmed by 9 bases and V by 5 bases; bases with no gene match: 4. CDR3: CASSPQRGEQFF. The CDR3 region has the DNA TGTGCCAGCAGCCCACAGCGGGGTGAGCAGTTCTTC.

This clone was seen a few times. The chain is built from TRBV5-1 and TRBJ2-5; 11 bases line up with TRBD1. V shed 4 bases, J shed 5 bases, and the junction held 7 bases outside the gene matches. Germline V gives CDR1 SGHRS, CDR2 YFSETQ. The CDR3 runs 15 residues. The CDR3 DNA reads TGCGCCAGCAGCCCTCGGACAGGGGGCTGGGAGACCCAGTACTTC. Translating it yields CASSPRTGGWETQYF.

The V call is TRBV6-5, the J call TRBJ2-7; 10 bases line up with TRBD2. Germline CDR1 is MNHEY and CDR2 is SVGAGI. This CDR3 spans 14 amino acids. The V gene end was trimmed by 5 bases and the J gene end by 4 bases; junction bases not matched to a gene: 5. The CDR3 reads CASSLAGEVYEQYF. The CDR3, as DNA: TGTGCCAGCAGTCTAGCGGGAGAAGTGTACGAGCAGTACTTC.

The chain uses TRBV7-9 and TRBJ2-2; 14 bases align to TRBD2. Unmatched junction bases numbered 3, after V lost 10 bases and J lost 5 bases. CDR1 and CDR2 (germline): SEHNR, FQNEAQ (reference sequence). The CDR3 extends over 14 amino acids. CDR3 sequence (DNA): TGTGCCAAAGGGACTAGCGGGAGTACCGGGGAGCTGTTTTTT. Translated, it gives CAKGTSGSTGELFF.

This clone appeared a few times. V gene TRBV13 combines with J gene TRBJ2-7; the match to TRBD2 covers 9 bases. The V gene end was trimmed by 6 bases and the J gene end by 0 bases; junction bases not matched to a gene: 6. The CDR3 loop spans 15 amino acids. Looked up from germline, CDR1 is PRHDT and CDR2 is FYEKMQ (reference sequence). The CDR3 is CASRAGGLNSYEQYF. For the CDR3, the DNA is TGTGCCAGCAGAGCGGGAGGCCTTAACTCCTACGAGCAGTACTTC.

This chain links TRBV7-9 with TRBJ2-7; 13 bases align to TRBD2. The V gene end was trimmed by 3 bases and the J gene end by 2 bases; junction bases not matched to a gene: 7. The CDR3 is 17 amino acids. Germline CDR1 reads SEHNR; CDR2 reads FQNEAQ (reference sequence). DNA of the CDR3: TGTGCCAGCAGCTTGCTACTAGCGGGAGGGAGTCCCTACGAGCAGTACTTC. This sequence encodes CASSLLLAGGSPYEQYF.

The chain uses TRBV7-2 and TRBJ2-7; possible D gene TRBD1, 5 bases. The CDR3 sequence is 14 residues long. Trimming cost V 5 bases and J 3 bases, with 14 bases left between them. Germline lookup yields CDR1 SGHTA and CDR2 FQGNSA. The CDR3 here is CASSLDGHLYEQYF. The CDR3 bases are TGTGCCAGCAGCCTGGACGGACACCTCTACGAGCAGTACTTC.

This clone was picked up a small number of times. V usage is TRBV6-7 and J usage is TRBJ2-3; 7 bases align to TRBD1. TRBV6-7 is designated an ORF whose function remains uncertain. The CDR3 covers 15 residues. With V trimmed by 0 bases and J by 4 bases, 4 bases remained unmatched. CDR3 DNA: TGTGCCAGCAGTTACTCGACAGGGTACGCAGATACGCAGTATTTT. It codes for CASSYSTGYADTQYF.

The chain employs TRBV7-3 and TRBJ2-7, with D perhaps TRBD1 (6 bases). The length of the CDR3 is 13 residues. Per the germline V gene, CDR1 is SGHTA and CDR2 is FQGTGA. Trimming removed 5 bases from V and 6 bases from J, with 14 bases in between. For the CDR3, the DNA is TGTGCCAGCAGCAAAAGGGCAGGGGTCGAGCAGTACTTC. This translates into CASSKRAGVEQYF.

This clone was seen a handful of times. The chain uses TRBV7-3 and TRBJ2-6, with TRBD2 as a possible D gene (7 bases). This CDR3 has 16 amino acids. Germline CDR1 is SGHTA and CDR2 is FQGTGA. V was cut by 5 bases and J by 4 bases, with 15 bases left in between. This chain's CDR3 is CASSHLGGAGANVLTF. CDR3 sequence (DNA): TGTGCCAGCAGCCATCTGGGGGGGGCAGGGGCCAACGTCCTGACTTTC. Using reference TRBV7-3 and TRBJ2-6 for the parts outside the CDR3, the full variable domain is GAGVSQTPSNKVTEKGKYVELRCDPISGHTALYWYRQSLGQGPEFLIYFQGTGAADDSGLPNDRFFAVRPEGSVSTLKIQRTERGDSAVYLCASSHLGGAGANVLTFGAGSRLTVL.

To note about this clone: The sample has other DNA sequences that encode this CDR3 too. The V call is TRBV10-3, the J call TRBJ2-1, with 12 bases identical to TRBD2. J lost 7 bases, V lost 11 bases, and 3 bases had no gene match. Germline V lookup: CDR1 ENHRY, CDR2 SYGVKD. The CDR3 has 12 amino acids. The CDR3 here is CALGTSGNEQFF. CDR3 sequence (DNA): TGTGCCTTGGGGACTAGCGGGAATGAGCAGTTCTTC.

This clone occurred many times. V and J are TRBV10-3 and TRBJ2-1, with 8 bases aligning to TRBD2. The CDR3 runs to 13 residues. J gave up 9 bases and V 7 bases, and 8 bases lay outside the gene matches. The germline V gene has CDR1 ENHRY and CDR2 SYGVKD. In DNA, the CDR3 is TGTGCCATCAAAGCAGCGGGAGTCGGTGAGCAGTTCTTC. The encoded protein is CAIKAAGVGEQFF.

The gene calls are TRBV10-2 and TRBJ2-4; TRBD1 matches at 8 bases. The V gene's germline CDR1 is WSHSY and CDR2 SAAADI. Losses at the gene ends were 4 bases for V and 0 bases for J; bases not matched to a gene: 5. The CDR3 runs 16 residues. CDR3 nucleotide sequence: TGCGCCAGCAGTGCAGGACAGGGAATAGCCAAAAACATTCAGTACTTC. Residues: CASSAGQGIAKNIQYF.

This clone was counted a few times. The chain employs TRBV11-2 and TRBJ2-5; TRBD1 matches 8 bases. The germline V gene encodes CDR1 SGHAT and CDR2 FQNNGV. The CDR3 length is 14 residues. Trimming took 5 bases from V and 4 from J; bases not matched to a gene: 6. CDR3 amino acids: CASSPQGQGETQYF. In DNA form, the CDR3 reads TGTGCCAGCAGCCCGCAAGGACAGGGAGAGACCCAGTACTTC.

The table lists this clone with a few counts. V usage is TRBV28 and J usage is TRBJ2-1; 12 positions match TRBD2. CDR1 MDHEN and CDR2 SYDVKM come from the germline V gene. V lost 6 bases, J lost 10 bases, and 10 bases stayed unmatched. The CDR3 is made up of 15 amino acids. The CDR3 spells CASSPRLAGVREQFF. The CDR3 DNA follows: TGTGCCAGCAGCCCTCGACTAGCGGGAGTTCGGGAGCAGTTCTTC. Full variable domain (rest looked up from reference TRBV28 and TRBJ2-1): DVKVTQSSRYLVKRTGEKVFLECVQDMDHENMFWYRQDPGLGLRLIYFSYDVKMKEKGDIPEGYSVSREKKERFSLILESASTNQTSMYLCASSPRLAGVREQFFGPGTRLTVL.

This clone occurred a few times. The chain carries TRBV7-3 and TRBJ2-3; 10 positions match TRBD2. The CDR3 spans 16 residues. V lost 0 bases to trimming and J lost 7 bases; unmatched junction nucleotides: 7. Germline CDR1 and CDR2: SGHTA and FQGTGA. CDR3 DNA: TGTGCCAGCAGCTTAACGCTTCCCACTAGCGGGAATACGCAGTATTTT. This sequence encodes CASSLTLPTSGNTQYF.

This clone was picked up a small number of times. This CDR3 is CASSLTSGLPDTQYF. CDR3 bases: TGTGCCAGCAGCTTGACTAGCGGGCTCCCAGATACGCAGTATTTT. The chain employs TRBV11-3 and TRBJ2-3, with TRBD2 matching 10 bases. Trimming removed 3 bases from V and 4 bases from J; junction bases left unmatched: 4. The CDR3 extends over 15 amino acids. Germline V gives CDR1 SGHNT, CDR2 YENEEA.

Many counts were recorded for this clone. The genes are TRBV6-5 and TRBJ2-7, with 8 bases matching TRBD2. The V and J ends lost 2 bases and 2 bases, in that order; junction bases with no gene match: 5. This CDR3 has 15 amino acids. Germline CDR1 reads MNHEY; CDR2 reads SVGAGI. The CDR3 coding sequence is TGTGCCAGCAGTTACCGGGGTAGCGGGACCTACGAGCAGTACTTC. This translates into CASSYRGSGTYEQYF.

A few counts support this clone. This chain uses TRBV30 with TRBJ2-1; D remains ambiguous. The CDR3 runs 13 residues. Germline CDR1 is GTSNPN and CDR2 is SVGIG (reference sequence). V was shortened by 4 bases and J by 9 bases, with 16 bases between the two germline ends. CDR3 residues: CAWKRSPPSEQFF. The CDR3 nucleotides are TGTGCCTGGAAACGCAGCCCACCTAGTGAGCAGTTCTTC.

This clone was detected a few times. The rearrangement links TRBV6-5 to TRBJ2-7; 7 bases are a match to TRBD2. Looked up from germline, CDR1 is MNHEY and CDR2 is SVGAGI. Unmatched junction bases numbered 1, after V lost 5 bases and J lost 0 bases. This CDR3 comprises 13 residues. The chain's CDR3 is CASSRDYSYEQYF. CDR3 in DNA: TGTGCCAGCAGTCGGGACTACTCCTACGAGCAGTACTTC.